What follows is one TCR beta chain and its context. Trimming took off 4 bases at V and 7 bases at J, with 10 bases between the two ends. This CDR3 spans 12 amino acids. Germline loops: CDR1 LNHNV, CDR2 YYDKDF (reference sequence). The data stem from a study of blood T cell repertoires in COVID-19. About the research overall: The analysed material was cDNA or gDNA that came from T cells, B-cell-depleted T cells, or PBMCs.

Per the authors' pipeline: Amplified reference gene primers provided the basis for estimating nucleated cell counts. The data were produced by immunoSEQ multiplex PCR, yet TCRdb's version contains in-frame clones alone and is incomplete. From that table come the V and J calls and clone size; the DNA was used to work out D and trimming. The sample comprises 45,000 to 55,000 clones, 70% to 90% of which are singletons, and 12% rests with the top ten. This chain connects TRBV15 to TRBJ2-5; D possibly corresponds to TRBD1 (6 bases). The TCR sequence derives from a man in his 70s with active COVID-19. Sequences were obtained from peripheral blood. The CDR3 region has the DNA TGTGCCACCAGCAAAATACAGGGGACCCAGTACTTC. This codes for CATSKIQGTQYF.